This T cell receptor beta chain was retrieved from a study of cytomegalovirus exposure and HLA in healthy donors. General study points: Productive rates of about 90% or about 30% were seen for most TCR beta V segments in an earlier analysis. As was reported, the HLA-A and HLA-B alleles of most subjects were accurately predicted from TCR beta sequences. There were reportedly fewer N-insertions in an Asian-associated ancestry cluster than the approximately 630-donor mean, in a later analysis. The study recorded about 160 TCR beta chains that were cytomegalovirus-associated.

As for this clone: What it binds is unknown.

PCR amplification relied on 60 Vbeta primers (plus 13 Jbeta primers). The data were produced by immunoSEQ multiplex PCR, yet TCRdb's version contains in-frame clones alone and is incomplete. The table lists 65,000 to 85,000 clones. The germline V gene encodes CDR1 SEHNR and CDR2 FQNEAQ (reference sequence). This CDR3 is built from 13 residues. Trimming removed 5 bases from V and 1 base from J, with 8 bases in between. This sequence originates from a woman aged 55 to 70 in good health and CMV-seronegative. The chain carries TRBV7-9 and TRBJ2-5, with D possibly being TRBD2 (5 bases). What was sequenced was PBMCs. The CDR3 coding sequence is TGTGCCAGCAGCCCCAGCGGCCAAGAGACCCAGTACTTC. Protein sequence: CASSPSGQETQYF.